The next 3 T cell receptor beta chains were all read from a single sample in a study of blood T cells in healthy people across ages. For the second PCR, which ran for roughly 6 to 11 cycles, a sample-barcoded 5' primer and a J-beta primer mix were used. TCRdb ran MiXCR on the 5' RACE reads and lists one entry per CDR3 protein. The table has about 1,500,000 distinct CDR3 sequences, around 42% seen once. Material: blood. The receptors originated from a woman under 30 in good health.

This clonotype was counted between two and nine times. The chain has TRBV12-3 or TRBV12-4 and TRBJ2-1, with D possibly being TRBD1 (5 bases). The CDR3 totals 16 residues. The ends were cut back, 5 bases at V and 3 bases at J, with 17 bases in the middle. The CDR3 DNA is TGTGCCAGCAGTCGCGACAGCTACAACCTCTACAATGAGCAGTTCTTC. Protein: CASSRDSYNLYNEQFF.

The rearrangement joins TRBV7-6 to TRBJ1-2, with a weak D call TRBD1 (6 bases). Deletions cut 5 bases from V and 8 bases from J, with 15 bases between. This CDR3 has 13 amino acids. CDR1 is SGHVS and CDR2 is FNYEAQ in the germline V gene. The CDR3 nucleotides read TGTGCCAGCAGCGAGGACGGTGGGGGCGGCTACACCTTC. This sequence encodes CASSEDGGGGYTF. The whole variable domain, filled in from reference TRBV7-6 and TRBJ1-2, reads GAGVSQSPRYKVTKRGQDVALRCDPISGHVSLYWYRQALGQGPEFLTYFNYEAQQDKSGLPNDRFSAERPEGSISTLTIQRTEQRDSAMYRCASSEDGGGGYTFGSGTRLTVV.

This clonotype was seen more than once but under ten times. The rearrangement joins TRBV20-1 to TRBJ2-5; D may be TRBD1 (5 bases). The CDR3 contains 16 residues. Per germline, CDR1 DFQATT and CDR2 SNEGSKA (reference sequence). V was clipped by 0 bases and J by 4 bases, with 18 bases between them. The DNA of the CDR3 is TGCAGTGCTAGAGACCGTCCGACAGCCACTATAGAGACCCAGTACTTC. Residues: CSARDRPTATIETQYF.